Described below is a single T cell receptor (beta chain) sequence and its context. Its antigen is currently unknown. This could be a read error, since a much larger clone is one nucleotide away. The time point was: healthy volunteer bleed at 6 weeks. The authors' total RNA extraction used unfractionated whole blood. The data stem from a study of human T cells and chemical hapten exposure. Broader study findings: With regard to DPC sensitization, TCRs above 1 in 1000 frequency did not change.

TCRdb fed the RACE reads into MiXCR, producing one record per CDR3 protein. The data contain under 45,000 distinct CDR3 sequences, around 5% of them singletons. Germline CDR1 reads MNHEY; CDR2 reads SVGEGT. The CDR3 length is 13 residues. The clonotype was recovered from a human donor in good health. Some clones in this sample may be carry-over from other donors' samples. This chain uses TRBV6-2 or TRBV6-3 with TRBJ2-2; a possible D gene is TRBD2 (5 bases). Material: whole blood. CDR3 protein: CASTEVGAGEMFF. The CDR3 DNA follows: TGTGCCAGCACCGAAGTGGGCGCCGGGGAGATGTTTTTT.